This entry lists 30 T cell receptor beta chains sequenced from one sample in a study of blood T cell repertoires in COVID-19. The table came from immunoSEQ multiplex PCR; TCRdb's copy has only in-frame clones and leaves some out. This table has 140,000 to 150,000 clones, 70% to 90% appearing once. What was sequenced was peripheral blood. The receptors shown here come from a woman aged 55-69 years with COVID-19, enrolled during active disease.

The chain is built from TRBV7-8 and TRBJ2-5; possible D gene TRBD2, 6 bases. This CDR3 region has 14 residues. Between the trimmed V and J ends, which lost 6 bases and 2 bases, there was a span of 13 bases. Germline loops: CDR1 SGHVS, CDR2 FQNEAQ. In DNA, the CDR3 is TGTGCCAGCAGACCGGGGGAACCTCAAGAGACCCAGTACTTC. Protein sequence: CASRPGEPQETQYF.

This clone was counted only a few times. This rearrangement joins TRBV13 to TRBJ2-6; TRBD2 agrees at 10 bases. After removal of 5 bases from V and 3 bases from J, the junction contained 7 bases not matched to a gene. Germline loops: CDR1 PRHDT, CDR2 FYEKMQ (reference sequence). CDR3 length equals 17 residues. CDR3 amino acids: CASSGSGGAGGANVLTF. DNA of the CDR3: TGTGCCAGCAGCGGGAGCGGGGGGGCCGGTGGGGCCAACGTCCTGACTTTC. Using reference TRBV13 and TRBJ2-6 for the parts outside the CDR3, the full variable domain is AAGVIQSPRHLIKEKRETATLKCYPIPRHDTVYWYQQGPGQDPQFLISFYEKMQSDKGSIPDRFSAQQFSDYHSELNMSSLELGDSALYFCASSGSGGAGGANVLTFGAGSRLTVL.

The CDR3 DNA reads TGTGCCACCAGTGACAGGGAAGATCAGCCCCAGCATTTT. Amino acid sequence: CATSDREDQPQHF. This chain uses TRBV24-1 with TRBJ1-5; the D gene is possibly TRBD1 (5 bases). Germline V gene lookup returns CDR1 KGHDR and CDR2 SFDVKD. V lost 4 bases and J 5 bases, leaving 8 bases between the germline ends. The CDR3 is made up of 13 amino acids.

The chain links TRBV5-1 to TRBJ2-6; 7 bases align to TRBD1. The J segment lost 1 base and the V segment lost 0 bases, leaving 7 bases of the junction unmatched. From germline, CDR1 is SGHRS and CDR2 YFSETQ. This CDR3 has 18 residues. CDR3 coding DNA: TGCGCCAGCAGCTTGGCGGGCCCGACAGGGTCTGGGGCCAACGTCCTGACTTTC. This encodes CASSLAGPTGSGANVLTF.

In DNA form, the CDR3 reads TGTGCCACCAGTGATTCTCTCGGGACAGGCCTCCAAGAGACCCAGTACTTC. As protein: CATSDSLGTGLQETQYF. The V gene is TRBV24-1, the J gene TRBJ2-5, with 8 bases lining up with TRBD1. The trim removed 2 bases at V and 1 base at J, leaving 8 bases unmatched. Germline values: CDR1 KGHDR, CDR2 SFDVKD. This CDR3 region has 17 residues.

The gene calls are TRBV3-1 (or the pseudogene TRBV3-2) and TRBJ1-1; D call uncertain. Trimming stripped 1 base from V and 4 bases from J, with 10 bases between. CDR3 length: 14 amino acids. Germline values: CDR1 LGHDT, CDR2 YNNKEL (reference sequence). CDR3 coding DNA: TGTGCCAGCAGCCAAGGTGACGGGTTCACTGAAGCTTTCTTT. It is translated as CASSQGDGFTEAFF.

The chain recombines TRBV18 with TRBJ2-7; possible D gene TRBD2, 6 bases. Trimming stripped 2 bases from V and 3 bases from J, with 14 bases between. CDR1 and CDR2 from the germline V gene are KGHSH and LQKENI. The length of the CDR3 is 15 residues. CDR3 in amino acids: CASSPGSGLNYEQYF. The CDR3 nucleotides read TGTGCCAGCTCACCAGGTAGCGGACTAAACTACGAGCAGTACTTC.

The rearrangement links TRBV29-1 to TRBJ2-1, with 12 bases identical to TRBD1. After removal of 3 bases from V and 7 bases from J, the junction contained 7 bases not matched to a gene. In germline, CDR1 is SQVTM, CDR2 ANQGSEA. This CDR3 contains 15 residues. CDR3 sequence: CSVDTGTGGWNEQFF. The CDR3 DNA is TGCAGCGTTGATACCGGGACAGGGGGCTGGAATGAGCAGTTCTTC.

The V and J genes are TRBV11-2 and TRBJ1-1; D not certain. Per germline, CDR1 SGHAT and CDR2 FQNNGV. The CDR3 contains 11 residues. With 1 base removed from V and 8 bases from J, the gap between germline ends came to 5 bases. The CDR3 protein is CASSLVSEAFF. In DNA, the CDR3 is TGTGCCAGCAGCTTAGTATCGGAAGCTTTCTTT. The full variable domain, its missing parts supplied by reference TRBV11-2 and TRBJ1-1, is EAGVAQSPRYKIIEKRQSVAFWCNPISGHATLYWYQQILGQGPKLLIQFQNNGVVDDSQLPKDRFSAERLKGVDSTLKIQPAKLEDSAVYLCASSLVSEAFFGQGTRLTVV.

V and J are TRBV30 and TRBJ2-7; possible D gene TRBD2, 6 bases. V lost 2 bases and J lost 2, with 13 bases in between. The CDR3 contains 14 residues. Germline lookup yields CDR1 GTSNPN and CDR2 SVGIG (reference sequence). CDR3 in amino acids: CAWSPGEKPYEQYF. CDR3 bases: TGTGCCTGGAGTCCGGGGGAGAAACCCTACGAGCAGTACTTC.

The V call is TRBV18, the J call TRBJ1-1, with D possibly matching TRBD1 (6 bases). V dropped 4 bases and J dropped 0 bases, with 15 bases sitting between them. The V gene's germline CDR1 is KGHSH and CDR2 LQKENI. The CDR3 is 16 amino acids. The CDR3: CASSLNRVGVNTEAFF. In DNA, the CDR3 is TGTGCCAGCTCACTCAACAGGGTGGGGGTGAACACTGAAGCTTTCTTT.

This chain uses TRBV5-1 with TRBJ1-2, with D perhaps matching TRBD1 (5 bases). The CDR3 runs 14 residues. Trimming took off 4 bases at V and 0 bases at J, with 10 bases between the two ends. CDR1 is SGHRS and CDR2 is YFSETQ in the germline V gene. Here the CDR3 reads CASSLQGSNYGYTF. CDR3 DNA: TGCGCCAGCAGCCTGCAGGGCTCTAACTATGGCTACACCTTC.

The chain couples TRBV11-1 to TRBJ2-5; no clear D. V was pared by 4 bases and J by 4 bases, with 7 bases between. CDR1 is SGHAT, CDR2 FQDESV, per germline (reference sequence). The CDR3 sequence is 12 residues long. CDR3 nucleotide sequence: TGTGCCAGCAGCTCGAGTCGAGAGACCCAGTACTTC. This encodes CASSSSRETQYF.

This clone was counted only a few times. The V call is TRBV6-4, the J call TRBJ2-3; weak D call: TRBD2 (6 bases). CDR1 and CDR2 from the germline V gene are MRHNA and SNTAGT. Trimming shortened V by 3 bases and J by 2 bases, and 9 bases separated the two germline ends. CDR3 size: 14 residues. The CDR3 sequence: CASSERGTTDTQYF. The CDR3 region has the DNA TGTGCCAGCAGTGAGCGGGGAACCACAGATACGCAGTATTTT.

The chain uses TRBV19 and TRBJ2-4; D remains ambiguous. Deletions cut 4 bases from V and 1 base from J, with 11 bases between. This CDR3 is built from 15 residues. Germline CDR1 reads LNHDA; CDR2 reads SQIVND (reference sequence). In DNA form, the CDR3 reads TGTGCCAGTAGTACAGAAACATGGGCCAAAAACATTCAGTACTTC. Translating gives CASSTETWAKNIQYF.

The rearrangement uses TRBV5-4 and TRBJ2-3, with TRBD1 matching 7 bases. With 4 bases clipped from V and 0 bases from J, the junction kept 2 bases outside the gene matches. The CDR3 sequence is 14 residues long. Germline V gene sequence: CDR1 SGHNT, CDR2 YYREEE (reference sequence). The CDR3 sequence is CASSGGQSTDTQYF. The CDR3 coding sequence is TGTGCCAGCAGCGGGGGACAGAGCACAGATACGCAGTATTTT.

The rearrangement joins TRBV2 to TRBJ1-5; tentative D call: TRBD1 (6 bases). Germline CDR1 SNHLY, CDR2 FYNNEI. Trimming removed 8 bases at V and 0 bases at J, with 14 bases between. CDR3 length: 15 amino acids. CDR3 nucleotides: TGTGCCAGCGTTCCGGGACACCATAGCAATCAGCCCCAGCATTTT. This codes for CASVPGHHSNQPQHF.

V is TRBV20-1 and J is TRBJ2-6, with D unclear. Trimming removed 3 bases at V and 0 bases at J, with 9 bases between. CDR3 length: 15 residues. Germline-derived CDR1 and CDR2 are DFQATT and SNEGSKA (reference sequence). DNA of the CDR3: TGCAGTGCTAGTGAGAGGAGCTCTGGGGCCAACGTCCTGACTTTC. This translates into CSASERSSGANVLTF.

The chain uses TRBV13 and TRBJ2-7; TRBD1 matches at 8 bases. This CDR3 region has 15 residues. Germline V gene data show CDR1 as PRHDT and CDR2 as FYEKMQ (reference sequence). Trimming removed 5 bases from V and 8 bases from J; junction bases left unmatched: 14. CDR3 bases: TGTGCCAGCAGCGTTCCGACAGGGGAGGCCAGGAAGCAGTACTTC. Translation gives CASSVPTGEARKQYF.

The CDR3 DNA reads as TGTGCCAGCAGTTTTCAGGTCGGTTTCTCTGGGGCCAACGTCCTGACTTTC. It yields the protein CASSFQVGFSGANVLTF. The chain is built from TRBV27 and TRBJ2-6; D uncertain. The germline V gene has CDR1 MNHEY and CDR2 SMNVEV (reference sequence). This CDR3 comprises 17 residues. V lost 3 bases and J lost 0, with 12 bases in between.

The chain carries TRBV6-5 and TRBJ1-3, with D perhaps matching TRBD1 (6 bases). The length of the CDR3 is 15 residues. V was shortened by 2 bases and J by 2 bases, with 10 bases between the two germline ends. Looked up from germline, CDR1 is MNHEY and CDR2 is SVGAGI. CDR3 protein: CASSYVGDTGNTIYF. The CDR3 DNA follows: TGTGCCAGCAGTTACGTGGGGGACACTGGAAACACCATATATTTT.

In DNA, the CDR3 is TGTGCCAGCAACTTACAGGGGGCAAATGGCTACACCTTC. The encoded protein is CASNLQGANGYTF. The chain links TRBV2 to TRBJ1-2, with 9 bases identical to TRBD1. CDR3 length: 13 residues. The V and J ends lost 7 bases and 6 bases, in that order; junction bases with no gene match: 6. Germline V gives CDR1 SNHLY, CDR2 FYNNEI.

This clone was observed a single time. The chain joins TRBV4-1 to TRBJ2-5, with D possibly matching TRBD1 (6 bases). CDR3 length: 16 amino acids. Trimming removed 2 bases at V and 5 bases at J, with 18 bases between. The germline V gene encodes CDR1 MGHRA and CDR2 YSYEKL. DNA for the CDR3: TGCGCCAGCAGCCAACCCACAGGGTTTCTAAGGGAGACCCAGTACTTC. Protein: CASSQPTGFLRETQYF.

This chain uses TRBV7-6 with TRBJ2-2, with 8 bases matching TRBD2. CDR1 is SGHVS and CDR2 is FNYEAQ in the germline V gene. The ends lost 5 bases at V and 5 bases at J; junction bases unmatched: 16. The CDR3 covers 18 residues. The CDR3 reads CASSRNTLGGAGTGELFF. In DNA form, the CDR3 reads TGTGCCAGCAGCCGAAACACCCTCGGGGGGGCAGGGACCGGGGAGCTGTTTTTT.

The gene calls are TRBV9 and TRBJ2-2, with 8 bases that match TRBD2. J was trimmed by 5 bases and V by 10 bases; bases with no gene match: 13. The CDR3 extends over 15 amino acids. The V gene's germline CDR1 is SGDLS and CDR2 YYNGEE. The DNA of the CDR3 is TGTGCCGGATCTAGCGGGTTAAGCCAAACCGGGGAGCTGTTTTTT. Translating gives CAGSSGLSQTGELFF.

V is TRBV3-1 (or the pseudogene TRBV3-2) and J is TRBJ1-6; weak D call: TRBD1 (5 bases). In germline, CDR1 is LGHDT, CDR2 YNNKEL (reference sequence). Trimming took off 0 bases at V and 9 bases at J, with 12 bases between the two ends. The CDR3 totals 15 residues. CDR3 sequence (DNA): TGTGCCAGCAGCCAAGATTGGGGGGAGTTTTCACCCCTCCACTTT. It codes for CASSQDWGEFSPLHF.

The chain links TRBV6-5 to TRBJ2-7, with D maybe TRBD2 (6 bases). The V end lost 2 bases, the J end lost 5 bases, and 16 bases lay between the germline ends. The germline V gene has CDR1 MNHEY and CDR2 SVGAGI. The CDR3 contains 15 residues. The CDR3 protein is CASSYRRTTSHEQYF. Written as DNA, the CDR3 is TGTGCCAGCAGTTACAGACGCACCACTAGCCACGAGCAGTACTTC.

This clone was detected only a few times. This chain joins TRBV12-3 or TRBV12-4 and TRBJ2-5; D remains unclear. The CDR3 length is 12 residues. The V and J ends lost 4 bases and 0 bases respectively, with 3 bases between them. The CDR3 region is CASSSHQETQYF. CDR3 in DNA: TGTGCCAGCAGTTCTCACCAAGAGACCCAGTACTTC.

V gene TRBV9 combines with J gene TRBJ1-2, with TRBD1 as a possible D gene (6 bases). This CDR3 is built from 14 residues. Looked up from germline, CDR1 is SGDLS and CDR2 is YYNGEE. V dropped 5 bases and J dropped 4 bases, with 15 bases sitting between them. CDR3 amino acids: CASRSPGAGYGYTF. In DNA, the CDR3 is TGTGCCAGCAGAAGCCCAGGGGCGGGCTATGGCTACACCTTC.

V and J are TRBV29-1 and TRBJ1-1; TRBD1 matches at 7 bases. The V and J ends lost 6 bases and 5 bases, in that order; junction bases with no gene match: 6. The CDR3 has 12 amino acids. Germline V lookup: CDR1 SQVTM, CDR2 ANQGSEA. The CDR3 sequence is CSVLDRVTEAFF. CDR3 nucleotide sequence: TGCAGCGTCCTCGACAGGGTTACTGAAGCTTTCTTT.